The 30 T cell receptor beta chains presented below share a single source sample, sequenced in a study of response to subunit inactivated influenza vaccine. TCRdb re-called the RT-PCR reads through MiXCR, storing one row per CDR3 protein. Altogether some 500,000 distinct CDR3 sequences are present, less than 30% being singletons, with the ten largest covering approximately 1.9%. Sequencing was performed on CD4+ T cells sorted from PBMCs, taken approximately 5 days after vaccination. The source of these receptors is a man between 45 and 60 years old who received an inactivated influenza vaccine.

The V and J genes are TRBV27 and TRBJ1-5; tentatively, D is TRBD1 (6 bases). CDR1 is MNHEY and CDR2 is SMNVEV in the germline V gene (reference sequence). This CDR3 comprises 14 residues. The V end lost 5 bases, the J end lost 7 bases, and 15 bases lay between the germline ends. The CDR3 here is CASSPTYREQPQHF. CDR3 sequence (DNA): TGTGCCAGCAGTCCCACCTACAGGGAGCAGCCCCAGCATTTT.

The chain couples TRBV7-9 to TRBJ2-1; D gene ambiguous. The CDR3 extends over 11 amino acids. CDR1 SEHNR and CDR2 FQNEAQ come from the germline V gene (reference sequence). Trimming removed 4 bases at V and 8 bases at J, with 6 bases between. CDR3 sequence: CASSSGYEQFF. The CDR3 DNA reads as TGTGCCAGCAGCTCTGGGTATGAGCAGTTCTTC.

This clonotype was found a few times. The chain carries TRBV20-1 and TRBJ2-7, with D hard to call. The CDR3 extends over 12 amino acids. Germline CDR1 reads DFQATT; CDR2 reads SNEGSKA (reference sequence). Trimming shortened V by 3 bases and J by 2 bases, and 8 bases separated the two germline ends. In DNA, the CDR3 is TGCAGTGCTAGTCCTCTAGCCTACGAGCAGTACTTC. Translated: CSASPLAYEQYF.

The chain combines TRBV6-2 or TRBV6-3 with TRBJ2-3, with D perhaps matching TRBD1 (6 bases). CDR3 size: 15 residues. Germline V gene sequence: CDR1 MNHEY, CDR2 SVGEGT. Trimming took off 5 bases at V and 2 bases at J, with 14 bases between the two ends. The CDR3 loop is CASSTPTGPTDTQYF. CDR3 sequence (DNA): TGTGCCAGCAGTACCCCGACAGGTCCCACAGATACGCAGTATTTT.

This clonotype appeared a few times. The V and J genes are TRBV6-5 and TRBJ2-3, with D uncertain. Germline V CDR1 and CDR2: MNHEY, SVGAGI. The V gene lost 0 bases and the J gene lost 2 bases, with 9 bases spanning the gap. This CDR3 is 15 amino acids long. This chain's CDR3 is CASSYSRDTTDTQYF. For the CDR3, the DNA is TGTGCCAGCAGTTACTCGAGAGATACCACAGATACGCAGTATTTT.

The gene calls are TRBV2 and TRBJ2-1, with TRBD2 as a possible D gene (6 bases). Trimming removed 5 bases at V and 2 bases at J, with 13 bases between. CDR1 SNHLY and CDR2 FYNNEI come from the germline V gene. The CDR3 length is 15 residues. The CDR3 DNA sequence: TGTGCCAGCAGTACCGGGACTTTAACCTACAATGAGCAGTTCTTC. Its protein is CASSTGTLTYNEQFF.

This clonotype was found many times. The genes are TRBV20-1 and TRBJ2-7, with 7 bases aligning to TRBD2. The V and J ends lost 3 bases and 2 bases, in that order; junction bases with no gene match: 7. The CDR3 totals 14 residues. The germline CDR1 and CDR2 sequences are DFQATT and SNEGSKA (reference sequence). CDR3 in amino acids: CSASIGRTPYEQYF. The CDR3 DNA reads TGCAGTGCTAGCATCGGGAGGACCCCCTACGAGCAGTACTTC.

The chain is built from TRBV5-1 and TRBJ1-1; possibly TRBD1 for D (5 bases). The germline CDR1 and CDR2 sequences are SGHRS and YFSETQ. Trimming pared 4 bases from V and 0 bases from J, leaving 10 bases between. CDR3 length: 14 amino acids. The CDR3 nucleotides read TGCGCCAGCAGCCCGACAGAACTGAACACTGAAGCTTTCTTT. As protein: CASSPTELNTEAFF.

This chain joins TRBV20-1 and TRBJ1-4, with D possibly matching TRBD1 (5 bases). Germline loops: CDR1 DFQATT, CDR2 SNEGSKA (reference sequence). V shed 7 bases and J shed 3 bases, with 12 bases lying between them. The CDR3 is made up of 13 amino acids. CDR3 loop: CSVLGPSNEKLFF. In DNA, the CDR3 is TGCAGTGTCTTGGGGCCGTCTAATGAAAAACTGTTTTTT.

The gene calls are TRBV2 and TRBJ2-3; D unclear. The V end lost 7 bases, the J end lost 4 bases, and 15 bases lay between the germline ends. The CDR3 has 14 amino acids. Germline CDR1 reads SNHLY; CDR2 reads FYNNEI. As DNA, the CDR3 is TGTGCCAGCACCAAGGAGACAAGGGCAGATACGCAGTATTTT. This gives the protein CASTKETRADTQYF.

The chain is built from TRBV4-1 and TRBJ2-1; the match to TRBD2 covers 8 bases. The trim removed 1 base at V and 8 bases at J, leaving 7 bases unmatched. Germline assignment: CDR1 MGHRA and CDR2 YSYEKL. The CDR3 spans 15 residues. CDR3 DNA: TGCGCCAGCAGCCAAGTCGGAGCGGGAGCCGATGAGCAGTTCTTC. Its translation is CASSQVGAGADEQFF.

In this sample, this clonotype turned up a few times. The chain is built from TRBV27 and TRBJ2-3, with D perhaps TRBD2 (5 bases). From germline, CDR1 is MNHEY and CDR2 SMNVEV (reference sequence). There are 19 residues in the CDR3. V was trimmed by 3 bases and J by 1 base, leaving 23 bases between them. CDR3 sequence reads: CASSFRSWVGLRGTDTQYF. In DNA form, the CDR3 reads TGTGCCAGCAGTTTTCGAAGCTGGGTTGGCTTGAGGGGCACAGATACGCAGTATTTT.

There are a few counts of this clonotype. V and J are TRBV20-1 and TRBJ1-5; D not certain. Germline V gene lookup returns CDR1 DFQATT and CDR2 SNEGSKA (reference sequence). The V and J ends lost 6 bases and 7 bases respectively, with 16 bases between them. The CDR3 runs 13 residues. Written as DNA, the CDR3 is TGCAGTGCCCCCCTCCTCAGCGGGCAGCCCCAGCATTTT. Amino acid sequence: CSAPLLSGQPQHF.

This chain links TRBV7-9 with TRBJ1-6; possibly TRBD1 for D (5 bases). CDR1 and CDR2 from the germline V gene are SEHNR and FQNEAQ (reference sequence). V lost 3 bases to trimming and J lost 9 bases, with 12 bases between them. This CDR3 spans 14 amino acids. DNA for the CDR3: TGTGCCAGCAGCTTTGGGACCAGGTTTTCACCCCTCCACTTT. Its protein product is CASSFGTRFSPLHF.

This clonotype was observed a handful of times. This chain joins TRBV28 and TRBJ1-2; D uncertain. This CDR3 is 15 amino acids long. The V gene lost 6 bases and the J gene lost 6 bases, with 20 bases spanning the gap. The germline gives CDR1 MDHEN, CDR2 SYDVKM. CDR3 nucleotide sequence: TGTGCCAGCAGGGCCGGGTCCTTTCACACCGATGGCTACACCTTC. Translated, it gives CASRAGSFHTDGYTF.

The V gene is TRBV12-3 or TRBV12-4, the J gene TRBJ1-5; D not resolved. The V end was cut by 6 bases, the J end by 5 bases, with 8 bases between. CDR3 length: 12 residues. As DNA, the CDR3 is TGTGCCAGCAGGGACCGGGATCAGCCCCAGCATTTT. Translation gives CASRDRDQPQHF.

This chain uses TRBV18 with TRBJ2-5, with 7 bases lining up with TRBD2. Per germline, CDR1 KGHSH and CDR2 LQKENI. There are 14 residues in the CDR3. Germline trimming cut 3 bases from V and 5 bases from J; bases unmatched to any gene: 6. For the CDR3, the DNA is TGTGCCAGCTCACCGCCGACTAGCAGGGAGACCCAGTACTTC. As protein: CASSPPTSRETQYF.

This chain connects TRBV10-2 to TRBJ1-1; D gene ambiguous. Germline V CDR1 and CDR2: WSHSY, SAAADI. CDR3 size: 11 residues. The V end was cut by 10 bases, the J end by 3 bases, with 9 bases between. The CDR3 coding sequence is TGCGCCATAAAGAGGGACACTGAAGCTTTCTTT. This gives the protein CAIKRDTEAFF.

The chain uses TRBV20-1 and TRBJ2-3, with D perhaps matching TRBD1 (5 bases). There are 14 residues in the CDR3. V was cut by 2 bases and J by 0 bases, with 9 bases left in between. Germline V CDR1 and CDR2: DFQATT, SNEGSKA (reference sequence). The chain's CDR3 is CSARSAGSTDTQYF. The CDR3 region has the DNA TGCAGTGCTAGATCGGCAGGGAGCACAGATACGCAGTATTTT.

The chain has TRBV4-2 and TRBJ1-2; 7 bases match TRBD1. The CDR3 has 18 residues. Germline loops: CDR1 LGHNA, CDR2 YNFKEQ. V was pared by 1 base and J by 1 base, with 12 bases of the junction left unmatched. CDR3 DNA sequence: TGTGCCAGCAGCCAAGTTCGGGCAAATACAGGGGATAACTATGGCTACACCTTC. This sequence encodes CASSQVRANTGDNYGYTF.

This clonotype was seen more than once but under ten times. The chain has TRBV3-1 and TRBJ2-2, with D unresolved. The CDR3 covers 14 residues. V shed 1 base and J shed 1 base, with 4 bases lying between them. Germline-derived CDR1 and CDR2 are LGHDT and YNNKEL (reference sequence). In nucleotides, the CDR3 is TGTGCCAGCAGCCAAGGGGTGAACACCGGGGAGCTGTTTTTT. Encoded protein: CASSQGVNTGELFF.

This clonotype was seen a handful of times. The chain carries TRBV20-1 and TRBJ2-1; 8 positions match TRBD2. Per germline, CDR1 DFQATT and CDR2 SNEGSKA (reference sequence). The CDR3 is made up of 18 amino acids. V trimming: 2 bases; J trimming: 3 bases; junction bases outside the gene matches: 15. The CDR3 DNA is TGCAGTGCTAGACCCACTCTAACCGGGAGGGGATTCTACAATGAGCAGTTCTTC. Encoded protein: CSARPTLTGRGFYNEQFF.

The table lists this clonotype with a few counts. The genes are TRBV5-1 and TRBJ2-6; D might be TRBD1 (6 bases). Per the germline V gene, CDR1 is SGHRS and CDR2 is YFSETQ. The CDR3 sequence is 18 residues long. V was pared by 4 bases and J by 4 bases, with 21 bases between. This chain's CDR3 is CASSTGTRSHPGANVLTF. CDR3 coding DNA: TGCGCCAGCAGCACCGGGACACGATCCCATCCAGGGGCCAACGTCCTGACTTTC.

A few counts support this clonotype. The DNA of the CDR3 is TGTGCCAGCAGTTTAATTGGAGGACAGGGTCGAGCTTTCTTT. It yields the protein CASSLIGGQGRAFF. The rearrangement links TRBV12-3 or TRBV12-4 to TRBJ1-1, with 8 bases fitting TRBD1. The CDR3 spans 14 residues. V was clipped by 2 bases and J by 10 bases; unmatched bases: 9.

Written as DNA, the CDR3 is TGTGCCAGCAGTTTGGCGGCAACCTATGGCTACACCTTC. It yields the protein CASSLAATYGYTF. The V and J genes are TRBV12-3 or TRBV12-4 and TRBJ1-2, with D uncertain. The length of the CDR3 is 13 residues. Trimming pared 3 bases from V and 4 bases from J, leaving 9 bases between.

J is TRBJ2-1 and V is TRBV7-9; D unclear. The length of the CDR3 is 12 residues. Germline values: CDR1 SEHNR, CDR2 FQNEAQ (reference sequence). V was cut by 1 base and J by 9 bases, with 7 bases left in between. Written as DNA, the CDR3 is TGTGCCAGCAGCTTAGTTATTAGTGAGCAGTTCTTC. It codes for CASSLVISEQFF.

This clonotype was counted only a few times. The chain combines TRBV24-1 with TRBJ2-2; D call uncertain. Germline loops: CDR1 KGHDR, CDR2 SFDVKD. The CDR3 consists of 14 residues. V lost 1 base, J lost 6 bases, and 8 bases lay in between. The CDR3 is CATSDFSFSGELFF. In nucleotides, the CDR3 is TGTGCCACCAGTGATTTTTCCTTTTCCGGGGAGCTGTTTTTT.

This clonotype was recorded a few times. The gene calls are TRBV12-3 or TRBV12-4 and TRBJ2-3, with 7 bases aligning to TRBD1. The CDR3 runs 15 residues. V lost 6 bases, J lost 4 bases, and 10 bases stayed unmatched. The CDR3 region has the DNA TGTGCCAGCAGGGTGGGACAGATAAGCGCAGATACGCAGTATTTT. Its protein product is CASRVGQISADTQYF.

This sequence joins TRBV29-1 and TRBJ2-2; D is uncertain. This CDR3 spans 14 amino acids. Trimming cost V 6 bases and J 6 bases, with 17 bases left between them. Germline CDR1 and CDR2: SQVTM and ANQGSEA. CDR3 protein: CSVRVATPAGELFF. DNA for the CDR3: TGCAGCGTGCGCGTAGCAACTCCGGCCGGGGAGCTGTTTTTT.

This clonotype was detected once. The chain is built from TRBV15 and TRBJ1-4; D possibly corresponds to TRBD1 (6 bases). V lost 8 bases and J lost 5, with 15 bases in between. This CDR3 contains 14 residues. The germline V gene has CDR1 LNHNV and CDR2 YYDKDF (reference sequence). CDR3 nucleotides: TGTGCCACCCGGGCGGGGGGCGGGAATGAAAAACTGTTTTTT. This codes for CATRAGGGNEKLFF.